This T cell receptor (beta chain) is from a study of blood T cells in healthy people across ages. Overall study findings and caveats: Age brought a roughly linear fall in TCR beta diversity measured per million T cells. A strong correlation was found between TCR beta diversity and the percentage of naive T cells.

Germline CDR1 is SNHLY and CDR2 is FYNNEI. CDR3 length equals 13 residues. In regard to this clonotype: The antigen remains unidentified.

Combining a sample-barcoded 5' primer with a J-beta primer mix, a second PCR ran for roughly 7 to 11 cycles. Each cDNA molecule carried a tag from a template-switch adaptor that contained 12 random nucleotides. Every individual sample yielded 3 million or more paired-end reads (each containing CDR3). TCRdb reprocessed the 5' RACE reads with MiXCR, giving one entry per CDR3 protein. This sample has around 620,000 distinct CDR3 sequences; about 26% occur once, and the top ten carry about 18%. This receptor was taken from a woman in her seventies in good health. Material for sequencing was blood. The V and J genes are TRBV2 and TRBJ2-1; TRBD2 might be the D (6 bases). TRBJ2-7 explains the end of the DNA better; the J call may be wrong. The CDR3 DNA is TGTGCCAGCAGTGAATTTGGGGGGAACGAGCAGTACTTC. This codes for CASSEFGGNEQYF.